These 20 T cell receptor beta chains were all obtained from the same sample, sequenced in a study of blood T cell repertoires in COVID-19. Sequencing was performed with immunoSEQ multiplex PCR; in TCRdb, only in-frame clones are kept and a portion is missing. The table lists roughly 62,000 clones, around nine tenths of them singletons. The sample consisted of peripheral blood. The receptors here all came from a man in his sixties or seventies with acute or convalescent COVID-19.

This clone was seen a single time. V usage is TRBV15 and J usage is TRBJ2-2, with TRBD2 matching 8 bases. With 3 bases clipped from V and 1 base from J, the junction kept 7 bases outside the gene matches. The germline V gene has CDR1 LNHNV and CDR2 YYDKDF (reference sequence). This CDR3 has 17 amino acids. CDR3 bases: TGTGCCACCAGCAGCCGCTTACTAGCGGAGAACACCGGGGAGCTGTTTTTT. Protein product: CATSSRLLAENTGELFF. Together with reference TRBV15 and TRBJ2-2, the CDR3 gives the full variable domain: DAMVIQNPRYQVTQFGKPVTLSCSQTLNHNVMYWYQQKSSQAPKLLFHYYDKDFNNEADTPDNFQSRRPNTSFCFLDIRSPGLGDTAMYLCATSSRLLAENTGELFFGEGSRLTVL.

V is TRBV2 and J is TRBJ1-6; tentative D call: TRBD1 (6 bases). V was shortened by 4 bases and J by 2 bases, with 12 bases between the two germline ends. Germline CDR1 is SNHLY and CDR2 is FYNNEI. This CDR3 region has 16 residues. CDR3 sequence: CASSVLRDTYNSPLHF. The CDR3 nucleotides are TGTGCCAGCAGTGTACTCCGGGACACCTATAATTCACCCCTCCACTTT.

The chain has TRBV28 and TRBJ2-3; no firm D call. This CDR3 comprises 14 residues. Germline V gives CDR1 MDHEN, CDR2 SYDVKM. Trimming removed 6 bases from V and 4 bases from J, with 14 bases in between. In DNA form, the CDR3 reads TGTGCCAGCAGACCCCCTAATCCCCCAGATACGCAGTATTTT. Its translation: CASRPPNPPDTQYF. Looking up the rest from reference TRBV28 and TRBJ2-3 gives the full variable domain: DVKVTQSSRYLVKRTGEKVFLECVQDMDHENMFWYRQDPGLGLRLIYFSYDVKMKEKGDIPEGYSVSREKKERFSLILESASTNQTSMYLCASRPPNPPDTQYFGPGTRLTVL.

The chain links TRBV5-6 to TRBJ2-1, with D possibly being TRBD1 (6 bases). V was clipped by 0 bases and J by 3 bases, with 13 bases between them. Per the germline V gene, CDR1 is SGHDT and CDR2 is YYEEEE. The CDR3 is made up of 16 amino acids. The CDR3 DNA is TGTGCCAGCAGCTTGGCCGGGGCAGGGGACTACAATGAGCAGTTCTTC. It yields the protein CASSLAGAGDYNEQFF.

The chain is built from TRBV19 and TRBJ1-5, with 7 bases aligning to TRBD1. Germline loops: CDR1 LNHDA, CDR2 SQIVND (reference sequence). CDR3 length: 14 amino acids. The junction had 7 bases not matched to a gene; V was cut back by 8 bases and J by 3 bases. The DNA for the CDR3 is TGTGCCAGTTGGCGACAGGGACTCAATCAGCCCCAGCATTTT. Protein: CASWRQGLNQPQHF.

The rearrangement links TRBV5-1 to TRBJ2-3, with 9 bases matching TRBD2. CDR1 and CDR2 from the germline V gene are SGHRS and YFSETQ. The J segment lost 3 bases and the V segment lost 3 bases, leaving 11 bases of the junction unmatched. The CDR3 totals 17 residues. The chain's CDR3 is CASSWGGLATGTDTQYF. CDR3 nucleotides: TGCGCCAGCAGCTGGGGGGGACTAGCTACTGGAACAGATACGCAGTATTTT.

This clone was counted a few times. The chain has TRBV28 and TRBJ2-1, with 9 positions matching TRBD2. CDR3 length: 17 residues. CDR1 and CDR2 (germline): MDHEN, SYDVKM. Unmatched junction bases numbered 14, after V lost 6 bases and J lost 5 bases. Here the CDR3 DNA reads TGTGCCAGCAGACGTAGACCGGGACTAGCTTCCAACAATGAGCAGTTCTTC. Translated: CASRRRPGLASNNEQFF.

V and J are TRBV5-1 and TRBJ2-1; 12 bases are a match to TRBD2. The J segment lost 4 bases and the V segment lost 0 bases, leaving 2 bases of the junction unmatched. The CDR3 loop spans 16 amino acids. Germline V gene data show CDR1 as SGHRS and CDR2 as YFSETQ. As DNA, the CDR3 is TGCGCCAGCAGCTTGGCTAGCGGGGGGGTTTACAATGAGCAGTTCTTC. It encodes CASSLASGGVYNEQFF.

The gene calls are TRBV29-1 and TRBJ2-7; D not certain. The CDR3 spans 14 residues. The V gene lost 5 bases and the J gene lost 1 base, with 15 bases spanning the gap. Germline CDR1 and CDR2: SQVTM and ANQGSEA. The DNA for the CDR3 is TGCAGCGTTCTAACCCTCGACGGGTCCTACGAGCAGTACTTC. Translation gives CSVLTLDGSYEQYF.

This chain connects TRBV7-6 to TRBJ1-2; TRBD1 might be the D (6 bases). Germline V lookup: CDR1 SGHVS, CDR2 FNYEAQ. V lost 1 base and J 1 base, leaving 10 bases between the germline ends. The CDR3 length is 15 residues. The CDR3 here is CASSLGTVLNYGYTF. The CDR3 nucleotides read TGTGCCAGCAGCTTAGGGACAGTACTTAACTATGGCTACACCTTC.

V and J are TRBV2 and TRBJ2-4, with a tentative D call TRBD2 (6 bases). The CDR3 has 15 residues. V was pared by 8 bases and J by 1 base, with 15 bases between. Germline values: CDR1 SNHLY, CDR2 FYNNEI. The chain's CDR3 is CASGRVEGAKNIQYF. The DNA for the CDR3 is TGTGCCAGCGGGCGGGTGGAGGGGGCCAAAAACATTCAGTACTTC.

The rearrangement links TRBV14 to TRBJ2-1, with D possibly matching TRBD1 (5 bases). Trimming removed 6 bases from V and 6 bases from J, with 9 bases in between. The germline V gene encodes CDR1 SGHDN and CDR2 FVKESK. This CDR3 comprises 12 residues. CDR3 sequence: CASSRQINEQFF. In DNA, the CDR3 is TGTGCCAGCAGTCGACAGATCAATGAGCAGTTCTTC.

The genes are TRBV24-1 and TRBJ2-5; TRBD1 agrees at 9 bases. CDR1 is KGHDR and CDR2 is SFDVKD in the germline V gene. This CDR3 spans 15 amino acids. V lost 6 bases, J lost 1 base, and 5 bases stayed unmatched. In DNA, the CDR3 is TGTGCCACCAGTATGACAGGGGGTACCCAAGAGACCCAGTACTTC. Protein product: CATSMTGGTQETQYF.

The chain recombines TRBV2 with TRBJ2-5, with a possible D match to TRBD2 (6 bases). The germline V gene encodes CDR1 SNHLY and CDR2 FYNNEI. V shed 8 bases and J shed 5 bases, with 15 bases lying between them. The CDR3 is made up of 13 amino acids. The CDR3 DNA reads as TGTGCCAGCCATACGGGGGACTCGGAGACCCAGTACTTC. It specifies CASHTGDSETQYF. Variable domain in full (rest from reference TRBV2 and TRBJ2-5): EPEVTQTPSHQVTQMGQEVILRCVPISNHLYFYWYRQILGQKVEFLVSFYNNEISEKSEIFDDQFSVERPDGSNFTLKIRSTKLEDSAMYFCASHTGDSETQYFGPGTRLLVL.

This clone was recorded only once. The J gene is TRBJ1-4, the V gene TRBV5-1; possible D gene TRBD1, 6 bases. CDR3 size: 16 residues. The germline V gene encodes CDR1 SGHRS and CDR2 YFSETQ. Between the trimmed V and J ends, which lost 6 bases and 0 bases, there was a span of 15 bases. In DNA form, the CDR3 reads TGCGCCAGCACACCCGGGACAAGGACAACTAATGAAAAACTGTTTTTT. It specifies CASTPGTRTTNEKLFF.

V and J are TRBV10-3 and TRBJ1-2; 8 bases are shared with TRBD1. The CDR3 extends over 14 amino acids. Germline V gives CDR1 ENHRY, CDR2 SYGVKD. Germline trimming cut 4 bases from V and 5 bases from J; bases unmatched to any gene: 6. The CDR3 spells CAISGTGREYGYTF. CDR3 DNA sequence: TGTGCCATCAGTGGGACAGGGAGGGAGTATGGCTACACCTTC.

The J gene is TRBJ1-2, the V gene TRBV12-5; 7 nucleotides align to TRBD1. In germline, CDR1 is LGHNT, CDR2 FRNRAP. CDR3 length: 14 residues. Trimming removed 8 bases from V and 8 bases from J; junction bases left unmatched: 14. The DNA for the CDR3 is TGTGCTAGTTCGTTGACAGGGACGAGAGGAGGCTACACCTTC. Amino acids: CASSLTGTRGGYTF.

This chain links TRBV14 with TRBJ2-3, with 12 bases lining up with TRBD2. The germline V gene has CDR1 SGHDN and CDR2 FVKESK. The CDR3 runs 18 residues. Losses at the gene ends were 1 base for V and 6 bases for J; bases not matched to a gene: 11. The CDR3 reads CASSQGRRLAGVRDTQYF. The CDR3 nucleotides are TGTGCCAGCAGCCAAGGAAGAAGACTAGCGGGGGTCAGGGATACGCAGTATTTT. The variable domain in full, completed from reference TRBV14 and TRBJ2-3, reads EAGVTQFPSHSVIEKGQTVTLRCDPISGHDNLYWYRRVMGKEIKFLLHFVKESKQDESGMPNNRFLAERTGGTYSTLKVQPAELEDSGVYFCASSQGRRLAGVRDTQYFGPGTRLTVL.

The V call is TRBV3-1 (or the pseudogene TRBV3-2), the J call TRBJ1-1; 10 nucleotides agree with TRBD1. The ends lost 4 bases at V and 2 bases at J; junction bases unmatched: 7. The CDR3 is 16 amino acids. Germline assignment: CDR1 LGHDT and CDR2 YNNKEL (reference sequence). The CDR3 coding sequence is TGTGCCAGCAGCCCGCGACAGGGGGCGAAAAACACTGAAGCTTTCTTT. Translation gives CASSPRQGAKNTEAFF.

The V call is TRBV18, the J call TRBJ1-1, with 7 bases aligning to TRBD1. CDR1 KGHSH and CDR2 LQKENI come from the germline V gene. With 3 bases clipped from V and 2 bases from J, the junction kept 3 bases outside the gene matches. This CDR3 region has 14 residues. In DNA form, the CDR3 reads TGTGCCAGCTCACCGACAGGGCTTAACACTGAAGCTTTCTTT. Residues: CASSPTGLNTEAFF. The full variable domain, its missing parts supplied by reference TRBV18 and TRBJ1-1, is NAGVMQNPRHLVRRRGQEARLRCSPMKGHSHVYWYRQLPEEGLKFMVYLQKENIIDESGMPKERFSAEFPKEGPSILRIQQVVRGDSAAYFCASSPTGLNTEAFFGQGTRLTVV.